Presented here are 12 T cell receptor beta chains from one specimen sequenced in a study of T cells expressing NK-cell markers. No DNA is given; TCRdb re-called the 5' RACE reads and lists each CDR3 protein once. Here the sample table reports approximately 460,000 distinct CDR3 sequences. The sequenced sample was blood T cells: a sorted CD56 or NKG2C T cell subset, CD4+ or CD8+ T cells, or bulk PBMC T cells (not recorded which). The receptor source for this set is a woman between 18 and 70 years old in good health.

V usage is TRBV7-2 and J usage is TRBJ2-2; as DNA is missing, the TRBD2 call by TCRdb cannot be tested. The CDR3 loop spans 13 amino acids. CDR1 is SGHTA and CDR2 is FQGNSA in the germline V gene. The CDR3 reads CAIRGSGTGELFF.

V usage is TRBV7-2 and J usage is TRBJ2-1; TCRdb reports TRBD2, a call that lacks DNA to check it against. The CDR3 is made up of 15 amino acids. Germline V gives CDR1 SGHTA, CDR2 FQGNSA. The CDR3 region is CASTPRLAGWGEQFF.

The CDR3 here is CASSQENGWGAGELFF. V is TRBV4-3 and J is TRBJ2-2; without DNA, the TCRdb call of TRBD1 cannot be checked. The CDR3 spans 16 residues. The germline CDR1 and CDR2 sequences are LGHNA and YSLEER.

The gene calls are TRBV3-1 and TRBJ2-1; absent DNA, TCRdb's TRBD2 call cannot be checked. The length of the CDR3 is 14 residues. CDR1 LGHDT and CDR2 YNNKEL come from the germline V gene (reference sequence). CDR3 sequence: CASSWTSGYNEQFF.

V and J are TRBV5-1 and TRBJ2-1; with no DNA, the TCRdb D assignment of TRBD2 cannot be verified. Germline-derived CDR1 and CDR2 are SGHRS and YFSETQ. CDR3 length equals 13 residues. This chain's CDR3 is CASSYGTSNEQFF.

The chain combines TRBV12-3 or TRBV12-4 with TRBJ2-5; TCRdb proposes TRBD2, but this gene call is untestable without DNA. The CDR3 spans 15 residues. The chain's CDR3 is CASSRQREGRETQYF.

The chain is built from TRBV20-1 and TRBJ1-1; checking the TCRdb D call of TRBD1 is not possible without DNA. The CDR3 is made up of 15 amino acids. Germline CDR1 reads DFQATT; CDR2 reads SNEGSKA (reference sequence). The CDR3 region is CSARDTGASNTEAFF.

The chain links TRBV28 to TRBJ2-5; the TRBD2 assignment by TCRdb is unverifiable without DNA. The germline V gene has CDR1 MDHEN and CDR2 SYDVKM. The CDR3 sequence is 15 residues long. CDR3: CASSPSDRDQETQYF. Variable domain in full (rest from reference TRBV28 and TRBJ2-5): DVKVTQSSRYLVKRTGEKVFLECVQDMDHENMFWYRQDPGLGLRLIYFSYDVKMKEKGDIPEGYSVSREKKERFSLILESASTNQTSMYLCASSPSDRDQETQYFGPGTRLLVL.

The V gene is TRBV19, the J gene TRBJ2-1; the TCRdb call, TRBD2, lacks DNA for checking. Per germline, CDR1 LNHDA and CDR2 SQIVND (reference sequence). The CDR3 is 15 residues long. The CDR3 spells CASQLSGGSYNEQFF.

The chain couples TRBV6-2 or TRBV6-3 to TRBJ2-5; TCRdb outputs TRBD2, but without DNA this stays unchecked. Germline lookup yields CDR1 MNHEY and CDR2 SVGEGT. The CDR3 sequence is 14 residues long. CDR3 sequence reads: CASSRDSYQETQYF.

V is TRBV4-3 and J is TRBJ2-3; as DNA is missing, the TRBD2 call by TCRdb cannot be tested. Germline lookup yields CDR1 LGHNA and CDR2 YSLEER. The CDR3 extends over 20 amino acids. CDR3 in amino acids: CASSQDLSPWLTSGGNTQYF.

The rearrangement links TRBV12-3 or TRBV12-4 to TRBJ2-4. This CDR3 comprises 14 residues. The CDR3 protein is CASSLVEQNGIQYF.